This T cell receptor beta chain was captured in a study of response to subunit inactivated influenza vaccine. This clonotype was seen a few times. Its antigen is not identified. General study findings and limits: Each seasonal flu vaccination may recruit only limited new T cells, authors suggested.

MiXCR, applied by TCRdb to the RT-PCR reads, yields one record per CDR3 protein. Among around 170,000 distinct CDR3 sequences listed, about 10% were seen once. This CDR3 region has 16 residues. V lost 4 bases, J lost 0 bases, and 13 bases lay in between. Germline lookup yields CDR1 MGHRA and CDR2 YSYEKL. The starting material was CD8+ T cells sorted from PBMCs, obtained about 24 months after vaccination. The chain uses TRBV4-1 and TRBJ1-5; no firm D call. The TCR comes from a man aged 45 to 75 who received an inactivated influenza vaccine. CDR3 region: CASSRTAIFSNQPQHF. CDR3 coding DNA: TGCGCCAGCAGCCGTACCGCTATATTTAGCAATCAGCCCCAGCATTTT.